This T cell receptor beta chain was profiled in a study of T cells in localized non-small cell lung cancer. V lost 4 bases and J lost 2; bases outside the gene matches: 4. Per the germline V gene, CDR1 is SGHRS and CDR2 is YFSETQ. CDR3 size: 15 residues. This clone was observed a single time. TCRdb's table, derived via immunoSEQ multiplex PCR, lists solely in-frame clones and lacks some. The sample yields 130,000 or so clones, roughly nine tenths seen once. This sequence originates from a female donor of 60 years or more with stage I lung adenocarcinoma. The rearrangement links TRBV5-1 to TRBJ2-5; TRBD2 agrees at 11 bases. Sequencing was performed on peripheral blood, taken before any cancer treatment. The CDR3 loop reads CASSTTSGAQETQYF. For the CDR3, the DNA is TGCGCCAGCAGCACGACTAGCGGGGCACAAGAGACCCAGTACTTC.